The subject of this entry is one T cell receptor (beta chain). This CDR3 region has 17 residues. The trim removed 6 bases at V and 3 bases at J, leaving 11 bases unmatched. From germline, CDR1 is WNHNN and CDR2 SYGVQD (reference sequence). This specimen comes from a study of blood T cell repertoires in COVID-19. Looking at the study overall: The United States, Italy and Spain were the sources of the acute and convalescent COVID-19 samples. T cells, B-cell-depleted T cells, or PBMCs supplied cDNA or gDNA.

Libraries were prepared by immunoSEQ multiplex PCR; TCRdb keeps only in-frame clonotypes and omits some of them. Counted here are roughly 350,000 clones, roughly 90% occurring once; the ten biggest clones make up roughly 4%. V gene TRBV10-1 combines with J gene TRBJ2-7; 13 nucleotides align to TRBD2. Sequencing was done on a sample of peripheral blood. This TCR was recovered from a woman in her fifties or sixties with active or convalescent COVID-19. The CDR3 region is CASRFSGTSGTDYEQYF. CDR3 sequence (DNA): TGCGCCAGCAGGTTCTCCGGGACTAGCGGGACTGACTACGAGCAGTACTTC.